Here is one TCR beta chain with its context. Its antigen is not known. Some clones are missing from TCRdb's copy, which holds only in-frame ones; the method was immunoSEQ multiplex PCR. The table includes 110,000 or so clones, approximately 90% detected once. The data were obtained in a study of T cell responses to AZD1222 COVID-19 vaccine. Study details: Second doses that came at about 4 or about 12 weeks were put together. Study results and caveats: Across the whole spike, CD4 TCRs peaked at regions 160-218 and 743-854. Donors were largely white British and mainly female; clonal diversity was possibly underestimated. Among AZD1222 vaccinees, only six were seropositive at baseline.

Germline CDR1 GTSNPN, CDR2 SVGIG (reference sequence). V shed 3 bases, J shed 7 bases, and the junction held 6 bases outside the gene matches. This CDR3 is 14 amino acids long. This receptor was identified in an adult in good health. The material sequenced was peripheral blood, taken on day 0 of AZD1222 vaccination. V usage is TRBV30 and J usage is TRBJ1-6, with 7 bases aligning to TRBD1. The chain's CDR3 is CAWSPGQPNSPLHF. Written as DNA, the CDR3 is TGTGCCTGGAGCCCGGGACAGCCAAATTCACCCCTCCACTTT. Full variable domain (remainder filled in from reference TRBV30 and TRBJ1-6): SQTIHQWPATLVQPVGSPLSLECTVEGTSNPNLYWYRQAAGRGLQLLFYSVGIGQISSEVPQNLSASRPQDRQFILSSKKLLLSDSGFYLCAWSPGQPNSPLHFGNGTRLTVT.